Described below is a single T cell receptor (beta chain) sequence and its context. The record originates from a study of blood T cell repertoires in COVID-19. Study-level information: Spain, Italy and the United States supplied samples that represented acute and convalescent COVID-19. T cells, B-cell-depleted T cells, or PBMCs supplied cDNA or gDNA.

After removal of 3 bases from V and 1 base from J, the junction contained 3 bases not matched to a gene. The CDR3 runs to 15 residues. From germline, CDR1 is LNHDA and CDR2 SQIVND (reference sequence). Authors' data handling: Reference gene primer amplification gave estimated nucleated cell counts. The table came from immunoSEQ multiplex PCR; TCRdb's copy has only in-frame clones and leaves some out. Clone size and V and J calls were adopted from that table, with D and trimming inferred from the DNA. The sample lists 270,000 or so clones; approximately 84% were seen once. Enrolment of Seattle patients took place during active infection, and they were followed longitudinally.

The sequencing sample was made of peripheral blood. The clonotype originates from a human donor with COVID-19, enrolled during active disease. The donor label of this sample is uncertain. V is TRBV19 and J is TRBJ1-1; 9 bases are shared with TRBD1. DNA for the CDR3: TGTGCCAGTAGTATCACAGGGGGCCAGAACACTGAAGCTTTCTTT. Protein product: CASSITGGQNTEAFF.